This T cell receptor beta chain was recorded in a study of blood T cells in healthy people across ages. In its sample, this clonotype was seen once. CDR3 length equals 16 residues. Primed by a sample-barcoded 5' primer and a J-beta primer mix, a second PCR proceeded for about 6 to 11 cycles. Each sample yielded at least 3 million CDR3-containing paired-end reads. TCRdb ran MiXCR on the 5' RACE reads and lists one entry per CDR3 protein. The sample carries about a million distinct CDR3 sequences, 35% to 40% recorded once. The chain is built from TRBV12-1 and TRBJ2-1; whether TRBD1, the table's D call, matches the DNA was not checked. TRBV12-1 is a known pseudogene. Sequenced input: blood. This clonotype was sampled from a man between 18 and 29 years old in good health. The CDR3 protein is CASSFQDRGQRNEQFF. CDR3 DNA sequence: TGTGCCAGCAGCTTTCAAGACAGGGGGCAACGAAATGAGCAGTTCTTC.